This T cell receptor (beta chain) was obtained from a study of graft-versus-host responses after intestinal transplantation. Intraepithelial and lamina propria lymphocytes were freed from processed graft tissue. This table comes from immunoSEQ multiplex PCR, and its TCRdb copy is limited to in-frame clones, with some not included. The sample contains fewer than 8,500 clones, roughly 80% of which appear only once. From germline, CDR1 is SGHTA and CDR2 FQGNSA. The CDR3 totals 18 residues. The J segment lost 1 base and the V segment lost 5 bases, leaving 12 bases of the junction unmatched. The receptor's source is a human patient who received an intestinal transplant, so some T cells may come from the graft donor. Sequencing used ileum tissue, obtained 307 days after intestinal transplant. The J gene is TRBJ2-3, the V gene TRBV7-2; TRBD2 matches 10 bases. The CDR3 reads CASSSPTLTSGGTDTQYF. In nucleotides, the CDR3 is TGTGCCAGCAGCAGTCCTACCCTTACTAGCGGGGGCACAGATACGCAGTATTTT.